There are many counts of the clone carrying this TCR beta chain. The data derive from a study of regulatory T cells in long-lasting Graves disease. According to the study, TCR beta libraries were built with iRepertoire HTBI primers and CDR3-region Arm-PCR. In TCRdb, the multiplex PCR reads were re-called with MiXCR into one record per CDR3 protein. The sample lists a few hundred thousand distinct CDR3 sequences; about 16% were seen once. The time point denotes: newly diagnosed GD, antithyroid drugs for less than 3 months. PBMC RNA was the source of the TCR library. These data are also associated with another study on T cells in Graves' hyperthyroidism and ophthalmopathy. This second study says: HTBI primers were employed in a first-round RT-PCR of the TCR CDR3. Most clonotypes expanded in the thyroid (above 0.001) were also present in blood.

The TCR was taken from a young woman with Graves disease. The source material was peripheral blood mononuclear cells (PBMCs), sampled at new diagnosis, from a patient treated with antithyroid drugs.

CDR3 loop: CASSPTGTALEQYF. Here the CDR3 DNA reads TGTGCCAGCAGCCCGACCGGGACAGCCCTCGAGCAGTACTTC. The chain combines TRBV7-8 with TRBJ2-7; 7 bases agree with TRBD1. The CDR3 loop spans 14 amino acids. CDR1 SGHVS and CDR2 FQNEAQ come from the germline V gene. Unmatched junction bases numbered 10, after V lost 5 bases and J lost 6 bases.